Below are 11 T cell receptor beta chains sequenced from a single sample in a study of shared clonotypes between healthy human individuals (TCRdb year 2020). Library preparation used the immunoSEQ multiplex PCR assay. Here the immuneACCESS table is served through TCRdb, limited to in-frame sequences with V and J called. Missing clones are a known gap in these copies; in checked studies unresolved V genes cover under half, and the rest lacks a known reason. A total of hundreds of thousands of clones appear in this sample, approximately 96% of them only once. The ten largest clonotypes hold about 0.12% of the sample. CD8 naive samples were obtained by positive selection for CCR7 among CD45RO-negative cells, yielding a CD45RA+CCR7+ population from which TemRA cells were excluded. The sequencing sample was made of naive CD8+ T cells sorted from blood. This specimen's cell subset or site label, per the study, means: CD45RA+CCR7+. The receptors originated from a woman aged 25-40 years in good health.

This clone occurred once. This chain connects TRBV7-8 to TRBJ1-5; 9 positions agree with TRBD1. CDR1 and CDR2 from the germline V gene are SGHVS and FQNEAQ. Losses at the gene ends were 7 bases for V and 2 bases for J; bases not matched to a gene: 6. The CDR3 has 15 amino acids. The CDR3 DNA sequence: TGTGCCAGCATGCCACAGGGGGCTCGCAATCAGCCCCAGCATTTT. Translation: CASMPQGARNQPQHF.

The chain recombines TRBV14 with TRBJ2-5; D is uncertain. Per the germline V gene, CDR1 is SGHDN and CDR2 is FVKESK. This CDR3 has 16 amino acids. V lost 4 bases and J lost 5, with 20 bases in between. The CDR3 bases are TGTGCCAGCAGCCCGTATGGAGCCCGGTACGTGGAGACCCAGTACTTC. Its protein is CASSPYGARYVETQYF.

The chain has TRBV27 and TRBJ2-3; D may be TRBD1 (6 bases). Trimming shortened V by 3 bases and J by 5 bases, and 12 bases separated the two germline ends. CDR1 MNHEY and CDR2 SMNVEV come from the germline V gene (reference sequence). The CDR3 runs 14 residues. In nucleotides, the CDR3 is TGTGCCAGCAGTTTTCTCGCAGGGGAAGATACGCAGTATTTT. Translating gives CASSFLAGEDTQYF.

The chain uses TRBV15 and TRBJ2-3; the D gene is possibly TRBD1 (6 bases). CDR1 LNHNV and CDR2 YYDKDF come from the germline V gene (reference sequence). This CDR3 has 13 amino acids. V lost 0 bases and J 6 bases, leaving 7 bases between the germline ends. The CDR3 region has the DNA TGTGCCACCAGCAGAGATACAGGGGATACGCAGTATTTT. Translation: CATSRDTGDTQYF.

The chain is built from TRBV27 and TRBJ2-6; D is uncertain. CDR3 length: 15 residues. V gave up 5 bases and J gave up 4 bases, with 12 bases separating them. CDR1 is MNHEY and CDR2 is SMNVEV in the germline V gene (reference sequence). The CDR3 protein is CASSPWGWGANVLTF. CDR3 sequence (DNA): TGTGCCAGCAGTCCCTGGGGATGGGGGGCCAACGTCCTGACTTTC.

A note on this clone: The sample carries other DNA sequences with the same CDR3. V is TRBV28 and J is TRBJ2-7, with D unresolved. Germline V CDR1 and CDR2: MDHEN, SYDVKM. There are 11 residues in the CDR3. Trimming left V 4 bases short and J 3 bases short, with 4 bases between. CDR3 nucleotides: TGTGCCAGCAGTTCCGACTACGAGCAGTACTTC. Protein sequence: CASSSDYEQYF.

V is TRBV6-5 and J is TRBJ2-3; 7 nucleotides line up with TRBD2. V was pared by 4 bases and J by 11 bases, with 9 bases of the junction left unmatched. Germline V gene sequence: CDR1 MNHEY, CDR2 SVGAGI. The CDR3 sequence is 13 residues long. CDR3 in amino acids: CASSSGTTVGQYF. Here the CDR3 DNA reads TGTGCCAGCAGTTCCGGGACTACAGTGGGGCAGTATTTT.

Details on this clone: Other DNA sequences within the sample encode an identical CDR3. The chain joins TRBV27 to TRBJ2-2; D gene uncertain. This CDR3 region has 12 residues. Germline CDR1 reads MNHEY; CDR2 reads SMNVEV (reference sequence). V dropped 5 bases and J dropped 0 bases, with 1 base sitting between them. DNA for the CDR3: TGTGCCAGCAGTGCGAACACCGGGGAGCTGTTTTTT. Its translation: CASSANTGELFF.

As regards this clone: Other DNA sequences within the sample encode an identical CDR3. The gene calls are TRBV10-3 and TRBJ2-2, with D uncertain. V lost 2 bases and J lost 2, with 3 bases in between. The CDR3 has 13 residues. The V gene's germline CDR1 is ENHRY and CDR2 SYGVKD. DNA for the CDR3: TGTGCCATCAGTGAGGAAAACACCGGGGAGCTGTTTTTT. Protein product: CAISEENTGELFF.

This chain uses TRBV2 with TRBJ1-5, with TRBD1 matching 7 bases. J was trimmed by 4 bases and V by 6 bases; bases with no gene match: 3. Per germline, CDR1 SNHLY and CDR2 FYNNEI. This CDR3 region has 13 residues. In nucleotides, the CDR3 is TGTGCCAGCAGGGAGGGACAGAATCAGCCCCAGCATTTT. Its protein is CASREGQNQPQHF.

The V and J genes are TRBV2 and TRBJ1-4; tentative D call: TRBD1 (5 bases). Deletions cut 6 bases from V and 6 bases from J, with 14 bases between. This CDR3 has 14 residues. Germline lookup yields CDR1 SNHLY and CDR2 FYNNEI. This CDR3 reads CASRHRDSDEKLFF. The DNA of the CDR3 is TGTGCCAGCAGGCACCGGGACTCCGATGAAAAACTGTTTTTT.